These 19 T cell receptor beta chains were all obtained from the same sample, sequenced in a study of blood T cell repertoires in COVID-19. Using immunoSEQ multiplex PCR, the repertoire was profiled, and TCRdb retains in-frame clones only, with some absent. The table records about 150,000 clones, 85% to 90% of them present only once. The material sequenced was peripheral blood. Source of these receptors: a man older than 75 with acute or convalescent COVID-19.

The CDR3, as DNA: TGTGCCAGCAGCAACAGGGTTGGCTACACCTTC. This sequence encodes CASSNRVGYTF. J is TRBJ1-2 and V is TRBV7-9; perhaps TRBD1 as D (6 bases). This CDR3 is 11 amino acids long. V gave up 5 bases and J gave up 7 bases, with 8 bases separating them. Germline values: CDR1 SEHNR, CDR2 FQNEAQ (reference sequence).

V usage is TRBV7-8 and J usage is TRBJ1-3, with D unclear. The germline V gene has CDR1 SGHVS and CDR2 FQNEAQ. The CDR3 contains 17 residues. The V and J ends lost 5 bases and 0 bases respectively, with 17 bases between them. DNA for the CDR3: TGTGCCAGCAGCCCCACTATATGGCCGAGCTCTGGAAACACCATATATTTT. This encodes CASSPTIWPSSGNTIYF.

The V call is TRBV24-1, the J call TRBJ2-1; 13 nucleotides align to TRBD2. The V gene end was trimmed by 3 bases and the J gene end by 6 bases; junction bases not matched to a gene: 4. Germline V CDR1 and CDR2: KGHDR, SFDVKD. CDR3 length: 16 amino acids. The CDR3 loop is CATSDRTSGRVNEQFF. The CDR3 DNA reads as TGTGCCACCAGTGATCGTACTAGCGGGAGGGTCAATGAGCAGTTCTTC.

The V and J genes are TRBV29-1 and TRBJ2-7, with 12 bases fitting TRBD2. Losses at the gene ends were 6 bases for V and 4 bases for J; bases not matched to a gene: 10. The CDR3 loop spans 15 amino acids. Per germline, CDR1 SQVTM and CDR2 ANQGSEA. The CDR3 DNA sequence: TGCAGCGTGGAGGGACCGACTAGCGGGAGTTACGAGCAGTACTTC. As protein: CSVEGPTSGSYEQYF.

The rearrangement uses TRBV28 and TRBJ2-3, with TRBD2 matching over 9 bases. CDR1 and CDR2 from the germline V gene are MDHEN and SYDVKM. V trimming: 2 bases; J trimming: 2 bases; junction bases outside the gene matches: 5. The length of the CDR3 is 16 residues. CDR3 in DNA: TGTGCCAGCAGTTTACGGCGGGGGGGGGACACAGATACGCAGTATTTT. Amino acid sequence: CASSLRRGGDTDTQYF.

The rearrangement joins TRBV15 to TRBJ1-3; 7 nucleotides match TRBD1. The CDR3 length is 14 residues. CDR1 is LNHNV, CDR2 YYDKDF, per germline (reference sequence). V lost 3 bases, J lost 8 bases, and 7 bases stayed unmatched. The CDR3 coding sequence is TGTGCCACCAGCAGCCACAGGGGTAGAGACACCATATATTTT. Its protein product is CATSSHRGRDTIYF.

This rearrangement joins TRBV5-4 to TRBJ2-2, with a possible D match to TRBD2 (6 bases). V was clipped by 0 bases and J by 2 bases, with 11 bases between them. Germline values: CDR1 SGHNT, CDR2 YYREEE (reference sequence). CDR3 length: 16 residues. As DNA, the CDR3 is TGTGCCAGCAGCTTGGATAGCGGCAGCAACACCGGGGAGCTGTTTTTT. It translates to CASSLDSGSNTGELFF.

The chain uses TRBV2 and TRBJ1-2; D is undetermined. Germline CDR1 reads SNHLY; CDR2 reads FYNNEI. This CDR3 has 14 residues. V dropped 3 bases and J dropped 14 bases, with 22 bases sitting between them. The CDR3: CASSDPGRLWQPTF. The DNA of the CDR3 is TGTGCCAGCAGTGATCCGGGGAGGTTATGGCAACCAACCTTC.

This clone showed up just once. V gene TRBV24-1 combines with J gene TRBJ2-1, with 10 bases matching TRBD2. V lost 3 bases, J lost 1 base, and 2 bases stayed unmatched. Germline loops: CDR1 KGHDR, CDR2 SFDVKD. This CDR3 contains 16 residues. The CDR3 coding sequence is TGTGCCACCAGTGATCATAGCGGGGGGTCCTACAATGAGCAGTTCTTC. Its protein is CATSDHSGGSYNEQFF.

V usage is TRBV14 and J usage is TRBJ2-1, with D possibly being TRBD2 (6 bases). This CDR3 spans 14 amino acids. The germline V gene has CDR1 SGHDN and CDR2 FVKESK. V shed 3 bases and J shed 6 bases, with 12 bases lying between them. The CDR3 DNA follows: TGTGCCAGCAGCCACCCACCCGGGGGCAATGAGCAGTTCTTC. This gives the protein CASSHPPGGNEQFF.

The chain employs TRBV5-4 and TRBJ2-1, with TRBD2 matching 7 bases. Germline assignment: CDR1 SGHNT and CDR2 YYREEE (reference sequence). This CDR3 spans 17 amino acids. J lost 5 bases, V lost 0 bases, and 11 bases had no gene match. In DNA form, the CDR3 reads TGTGCCAGCAGCTTGGCGCTTTTCCAGCGGGGAGACAATGAGCAGTTCTTC. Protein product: CASSLALFQRGDNEQFF.

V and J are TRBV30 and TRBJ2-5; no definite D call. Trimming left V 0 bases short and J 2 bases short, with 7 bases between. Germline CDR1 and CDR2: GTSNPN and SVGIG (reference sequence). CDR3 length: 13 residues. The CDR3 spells CAWSVYGQETQYF. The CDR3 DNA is TGTGCCTGGAGTGTATACGGGCAAGAGACCCAGTACTTC. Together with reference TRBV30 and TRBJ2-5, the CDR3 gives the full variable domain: SQTIHQWPATLVQPVGSPLSLECTVEGTSNPNLYWYRQAAGRGLQLLFYSVGIGQISSEVPQNLSASRPQDRQFILSSKKLLLSDSGFYLCAWSVYGQETQYFGPGTRLLVL.

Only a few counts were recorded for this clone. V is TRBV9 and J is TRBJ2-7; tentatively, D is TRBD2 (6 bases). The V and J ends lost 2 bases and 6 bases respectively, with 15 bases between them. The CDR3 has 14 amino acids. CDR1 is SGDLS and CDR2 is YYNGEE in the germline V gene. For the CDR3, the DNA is TGTGCCAGCAGCGTGGGTCGGGAGACTCTCGAGCAGTACTTC. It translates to CASSVGRETLEQYF.

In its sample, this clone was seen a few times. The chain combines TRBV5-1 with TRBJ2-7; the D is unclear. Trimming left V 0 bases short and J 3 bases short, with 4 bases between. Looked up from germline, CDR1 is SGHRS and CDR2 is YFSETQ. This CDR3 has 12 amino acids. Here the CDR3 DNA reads TGCGCCAGCAGCTTGGGTCTCTACGAGCAGTACTTC. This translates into CASSLGLYEQYF.

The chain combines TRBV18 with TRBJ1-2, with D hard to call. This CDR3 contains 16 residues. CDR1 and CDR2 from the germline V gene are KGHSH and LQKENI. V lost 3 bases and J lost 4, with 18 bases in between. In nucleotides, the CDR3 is TGTGCCAGCTCACCCGGCGAGGTCCGAGGCCCCTATGGCTACACCTTC. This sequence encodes CASSPGEVRGPYGYTF.

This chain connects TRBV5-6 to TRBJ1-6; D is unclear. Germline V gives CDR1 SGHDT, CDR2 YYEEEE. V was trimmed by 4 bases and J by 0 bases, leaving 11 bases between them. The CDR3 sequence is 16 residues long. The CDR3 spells CASSRRDSSYNSPLHF. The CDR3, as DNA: TGTGCCAGCAGCAGGAGGGATAGCTCCTATAATTCACCCCTCCACTTT.

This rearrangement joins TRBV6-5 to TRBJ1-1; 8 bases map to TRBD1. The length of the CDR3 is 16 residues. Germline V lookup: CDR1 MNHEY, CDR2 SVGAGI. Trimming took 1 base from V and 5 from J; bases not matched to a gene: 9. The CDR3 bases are TGTGCCAGCAGTTACTACCGAACAGGGGGAGGGACTGAAGCTTTCTTT. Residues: CASSYYRTGGGTEAFF.

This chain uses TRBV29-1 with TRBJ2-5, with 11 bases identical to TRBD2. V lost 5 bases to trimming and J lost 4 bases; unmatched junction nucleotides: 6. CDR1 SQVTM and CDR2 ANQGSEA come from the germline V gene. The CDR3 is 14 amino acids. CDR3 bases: TGCAGCGTTACTAGCGGGGGTGGAGGAGAGACCCAGTACTTC. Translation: CSVTSGGGGETQYF.

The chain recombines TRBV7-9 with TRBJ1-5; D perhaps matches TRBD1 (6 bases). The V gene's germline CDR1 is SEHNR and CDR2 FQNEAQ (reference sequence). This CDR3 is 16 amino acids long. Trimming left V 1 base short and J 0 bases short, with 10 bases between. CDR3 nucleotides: TGTGCCAGCAGCTTAGAGGGGGGGTTTAGCAATCAGCCCCAGCATTTT. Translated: CASSLEGGFSNQPQHF.